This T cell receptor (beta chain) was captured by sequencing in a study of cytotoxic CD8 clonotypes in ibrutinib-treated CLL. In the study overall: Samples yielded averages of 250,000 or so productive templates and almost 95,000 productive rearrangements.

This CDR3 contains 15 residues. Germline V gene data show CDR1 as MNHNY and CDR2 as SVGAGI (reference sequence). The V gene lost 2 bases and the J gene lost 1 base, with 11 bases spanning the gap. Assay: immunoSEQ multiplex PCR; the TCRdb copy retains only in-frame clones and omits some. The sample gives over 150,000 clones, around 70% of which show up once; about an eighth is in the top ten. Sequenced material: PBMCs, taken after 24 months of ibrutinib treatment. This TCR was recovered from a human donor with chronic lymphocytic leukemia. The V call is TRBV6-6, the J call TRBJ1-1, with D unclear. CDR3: CASSYDSLGNTEAFF. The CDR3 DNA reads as TGTGCCAGCAGTTACGATTCGCTTGGGAACACTGAAGCTTTCTTT.